The 2 T cell receptor beta chains in this list originate from one sample, sequenced in a study of T cells in Graves' hyperthyroidism and ophthalmopathy. RNA transcripts gave rise to amplified TCR beta CDR3 regions. In the first-round RT-PCR of the TCR CDR3, the HTBI primer set was used. In TCRdb, the multiplex PCR reads were re-called with MiXCR into one record per CDR3 protein. The table shows about 280,000 distinct CDR3 sequences, with less than 30% occurring only once. The sequenced material came from blood. These receptors originate from a man aged 40-49 years with Graves' hyperthyroidism that later progressed to Graves' ophthalmopathy.

This clonotype is a singleton in its sample. The chain links TRBV6-2 or TRBV6-3 to TRBJ1-6, with 8 bases fitting TRBD1. CDR1 and CDR2 from the germline V gene are MNHEY and SVGEGT. CDR3 length: 17 residues. The J segment lost 6 bases and the V segment lost 4 bases, leaving 11 bases of the junction unmatched. In DNA form, the CDR3 reads TGTGCCAGCAGTTCCCGCATCGGGACAGGACGTAATTCACCCCTCCACTTT. This codes for CASSSRIGTGRNSPLHF.

The table lists this clonotype with many counts. J is TRBJ1-2 and V is TRBV29-1, with D maybe TRBD1 (6 bases). V lost 7 bases, J lost 6 bases, and 12 bases lay in between. The CDR3 runs to 11 residues. The germline CDR1 and CDR2 sequences are SQVTM and ANQGSEA. The CDR3 DNA follows: TGCAGCGACATCAGGGGAAATGGCTACACCTTC. Amino acid sequence: CSDIRGNGYTF.